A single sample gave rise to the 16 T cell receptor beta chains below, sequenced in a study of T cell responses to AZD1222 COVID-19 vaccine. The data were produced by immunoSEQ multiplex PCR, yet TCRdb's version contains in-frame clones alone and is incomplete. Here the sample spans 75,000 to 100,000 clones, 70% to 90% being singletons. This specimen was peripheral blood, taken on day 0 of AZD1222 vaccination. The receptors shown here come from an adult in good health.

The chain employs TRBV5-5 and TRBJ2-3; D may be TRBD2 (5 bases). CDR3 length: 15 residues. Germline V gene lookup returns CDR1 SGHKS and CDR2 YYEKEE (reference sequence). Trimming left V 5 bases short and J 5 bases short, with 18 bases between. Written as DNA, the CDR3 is TGTGCCAGCAGATCGAATTCGGGGTCGGGAGATACGCAGTATTTT. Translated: CASRSNSGSGDTQYF. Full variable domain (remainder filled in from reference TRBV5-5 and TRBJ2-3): DAGVTQSPTHLIKTRGQQVTLRCSPISGHKSVSWYQQVLGQGPQFIFQYYEKEERGRGNFPDRFSARQFPNYSSELNVNALLLGDSALYLCASRSNSGSGDTQYFGPGTRLTVL.

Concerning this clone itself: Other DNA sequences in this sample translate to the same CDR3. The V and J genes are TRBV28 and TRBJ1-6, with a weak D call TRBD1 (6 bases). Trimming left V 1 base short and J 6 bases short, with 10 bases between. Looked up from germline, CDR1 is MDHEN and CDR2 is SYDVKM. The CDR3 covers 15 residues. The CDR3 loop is CASSLSGRGNSPLHF. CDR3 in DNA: TGTGCCAGCAGTTTATCGGGCAGGGGTAATTCACCCCTCCACTTT.

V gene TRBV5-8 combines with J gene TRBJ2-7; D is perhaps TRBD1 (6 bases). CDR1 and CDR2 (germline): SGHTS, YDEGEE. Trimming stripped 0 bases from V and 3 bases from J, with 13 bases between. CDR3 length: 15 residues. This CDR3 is CASSLASGQIYEQYF. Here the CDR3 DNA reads TGTGCCAGCAGCTTGGCATCGGGACAAATCTACGAGCAGTACTTC.

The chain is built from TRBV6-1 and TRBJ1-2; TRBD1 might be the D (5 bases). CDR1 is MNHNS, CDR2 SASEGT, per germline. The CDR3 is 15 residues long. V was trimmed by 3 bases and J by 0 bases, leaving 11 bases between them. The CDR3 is CASSEQGTANYGYTF. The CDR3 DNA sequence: TGTGCCAGCAGTGAGCAGGGAACCGCTAACTATGGCTACACCTTC.

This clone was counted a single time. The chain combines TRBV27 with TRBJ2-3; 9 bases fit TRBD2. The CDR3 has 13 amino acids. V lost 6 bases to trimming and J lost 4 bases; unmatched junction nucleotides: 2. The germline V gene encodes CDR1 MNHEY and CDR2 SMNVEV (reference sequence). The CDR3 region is CASRGLAADTQYF. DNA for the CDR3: TGTGCCAGCAGGGGACTAGCAGCAGATACGCAGTATTTT.

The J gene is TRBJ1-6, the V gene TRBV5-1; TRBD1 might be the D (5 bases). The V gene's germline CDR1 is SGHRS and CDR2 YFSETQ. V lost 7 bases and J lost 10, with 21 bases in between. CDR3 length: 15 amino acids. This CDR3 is CASHAGVPAGSPLHF. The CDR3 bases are TGCGCCAGCCACGCCGGGGTTCCCGCAGGGTCACCCCTCCACTTT.

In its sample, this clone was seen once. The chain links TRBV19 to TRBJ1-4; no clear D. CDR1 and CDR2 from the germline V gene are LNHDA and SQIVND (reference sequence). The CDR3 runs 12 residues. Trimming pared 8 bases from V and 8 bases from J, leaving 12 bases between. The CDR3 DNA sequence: TGTGCCAGTTCCGGACGGAGGGAAAAACTGTTTTTT. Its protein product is CASSGRREKLFF.

CDR3 DNA sequence: TGTGCCAGCGCTGGCGGTCTAGCGGGGGTCACCGGGGAGCTGTTTTTT. Protein product: CASAGGLAGVTGELFF. The chain recombines TRBV9 with TRBJ2-2; 10 nucleotides line up with TRBD2. The junction had 10 bases not matched to a gene; V was cut back by 7 bases and J by 4 bases. Germline CDR1 is SGDLS and CDR2 is YYNGEE. The CDR3 has 16 residues.

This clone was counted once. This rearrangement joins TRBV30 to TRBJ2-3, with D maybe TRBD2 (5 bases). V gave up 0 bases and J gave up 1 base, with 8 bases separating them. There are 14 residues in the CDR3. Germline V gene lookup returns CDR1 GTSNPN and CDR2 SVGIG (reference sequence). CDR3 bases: TGTGCCTGGAGTGTTCACGGGGGCACAGATACGCAGTATTTT. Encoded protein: CAWSVHGGTDTQYF.

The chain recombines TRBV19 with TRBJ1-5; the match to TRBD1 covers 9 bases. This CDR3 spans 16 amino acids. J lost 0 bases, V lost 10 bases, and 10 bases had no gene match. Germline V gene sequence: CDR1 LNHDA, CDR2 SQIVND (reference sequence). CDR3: CATNTGGYGSNQPQHF. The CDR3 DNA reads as TGTGCCACCAATACAGGGGGCTATGGTAGCAATCAGCCCCAGCATTTT.

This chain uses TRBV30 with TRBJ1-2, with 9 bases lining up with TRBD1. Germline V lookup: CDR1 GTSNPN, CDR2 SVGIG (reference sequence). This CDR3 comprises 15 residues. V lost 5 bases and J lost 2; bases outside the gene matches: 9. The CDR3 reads CAWDPGTGWNYGYTF. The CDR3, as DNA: TGTGCCTGGGATCCCGGGACAGGGTGGAACTATGGCTACACCTTC.

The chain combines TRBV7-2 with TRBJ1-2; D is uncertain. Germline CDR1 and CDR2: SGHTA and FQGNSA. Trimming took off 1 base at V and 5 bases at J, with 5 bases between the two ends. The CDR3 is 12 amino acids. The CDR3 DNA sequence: TGTGCCAGCAGCTTAGAGGAATATGGCTACACCTTC. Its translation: CASSLEEYGYTF.

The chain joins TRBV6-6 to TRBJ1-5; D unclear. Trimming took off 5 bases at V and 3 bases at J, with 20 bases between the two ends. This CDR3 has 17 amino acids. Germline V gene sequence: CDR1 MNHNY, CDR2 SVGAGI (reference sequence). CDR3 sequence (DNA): TGTGCCAGCAGTCCCCTCACCTGGGGAATTACCAATCAGCCCCAGCATTTT. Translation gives CASSPLTWGITNQPQHF.

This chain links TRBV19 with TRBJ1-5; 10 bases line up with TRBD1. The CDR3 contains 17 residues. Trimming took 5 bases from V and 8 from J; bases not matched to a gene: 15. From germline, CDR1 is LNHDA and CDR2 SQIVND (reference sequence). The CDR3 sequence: CASSPLTGTGDGEPQHF. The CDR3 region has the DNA TGTGCCAGTAGTCCACTTACCGGGACAGGGGACGGAGAGCCCCAGCATTTT.

CDR3 nucleotide sequence: TGTGCCAGCAGCTTATTTGACGCCTACTCCTACGAGCAGTACTTC. Amino acids: CASSLFDAYSYEQYF. J is TRBJ2-7 and V is TRBV7-9; the D is unclear. The CDR3 totals 15 residues. Germline assignment: CDR1 SEHNR and CDR2 FQNEAQ (reference sequence). The V end was cut by 2 bases, the J end by 0 bases, with 11 bases between.

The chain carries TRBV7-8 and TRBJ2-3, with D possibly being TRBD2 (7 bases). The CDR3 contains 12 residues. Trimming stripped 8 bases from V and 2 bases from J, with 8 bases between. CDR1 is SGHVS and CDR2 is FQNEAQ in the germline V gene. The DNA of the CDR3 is TGTGCCAGCGGGGGGGCCACAGATACGCAGTATTTT. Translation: CASGGATDTQYF.